Included here is one TCR beta chain sequence, with context. Clones were sequenced by immunoSEQ multiplex PCR, and TCRdb holds only the in-frame ones, with some missing. This table has about 97,000 clones, approximately 81% appearing once. The sample originates from a study of blood T cell repertoires in COVID-19. Study information: Some COVID-19 samples were acute and others convalescent; all came from the United States, Italy and Spain. T cells, B-cell-depleted T cells, or PBMCs provided the cDNA or gDNA that served as material.

From germline, CDR1 is MNHEY and CDR2 SMNVEV (reference sequence). CDR3 size: 16 residues. V gave up 1 base and J gave up 3 bases; unmatched junction bases: 5. The chain joins TRBV27 to TRBJ2-3; 9 nucleotides align to TRBD1. The source of this sequence is a woman in her 70s with active or convalescent COVID-19. Sequencing was performed on peripheral blood. The CDR3 spells CASSLFGTGRTDTQYF. The CDR3 coding sequence is TGTGCCAGCAGTTTATTCGGGACAGGGAGGACAGATACGCAGTATTTT.